The rows below give T cell receptor beta chains drawn from one sample of a study of T-cell memory formation after mild COVID-19. One entry per CDR3 protein, called by TCRdb with MiXCR from the 5' RACE reads. Here the sample spans about 180,000 distinct CDR3 sequences, 16% being singletons. Sequenced sample: PBMCs or a T cell subset sorted from them (not recorded which). The receptors originated from an adult woman who had mild COVID-19 (a few samples of this study predate the infection). Cell type and time point are not known. Each CDR3 is given with its conserved first and last residue. Each record gives: V gene, J gene, D gene, clone size, CDR3 DNA, CDR3 protein. D genes are given only for firm matches. Only some rows state a clone size, as once, few, many or a class for expanded clones.

TRBV11-2,TRBJ2-7,NA,few,TGTGCCAGCAGCTCCCGGACAGCGGCCTACGAGCAGTACTTC,CASSSRTAAYEQYF
TRBV5-1,TRBJ1-1,NA,few,TGCGCCAGCAGCTTGGAGCGGGGGGCGCGGAACACTGAAGCTTTCTTT,CASSLERGARNTEAFF
TRBV6-5,TRBJ2-7,TRBD2,NA,TGTGCCAGCAGTCGACGGACTAGCGGGACACGGACAAACTACGAGCAGTACTTC,CASSRRTSGTRTNYEQYF
TRBV12-3/TRBV12-4,TRBJ1-1,NA,few,TGTGCCAGCACCCTTCGGGAAGGAACTGAAGCTTTCTTT,CASTLREGTEAFF
TRBV6-5,TRBJ2-5,TRBD2,NA,TGTGCCAGCAGTTCCCCGGGACTAGTTAGGGGTGGGACCCAGTACTTC,CASSSPGLVRGGTQYF
TRBV5-4,TRBJ2-3,TRBD2,few,TGTGCCAGCAGCTTGCTCGCTAGCGGGGGGGCAGATACGCAGTATTTT,CASSLLASGGADTQYF
TRBV7-3,TRBJ2-3,NA,NA,TGTGCCAGCAGCCCTGGGGCGGGTCATAGCACAGATACGCAGTATTTT,CASSPGAGHSTDTQYF
TRBV18,TRBJ2-5,TRBD2,NA,TGTGCCAGCTCAATCGGACTAGCGGGGAAGACCCAGTACTTC,CASSIGLAGKTQYF
TRBV24-1,TRBJ2-7,NA,few,TGTGCCACCAGTGATTCAAAGACAGCGAAGAACCAGTACGAGCAGTACTTC,CATSDSKTAKNQYEQYF
TRBV7-7,TRBJ2-2,NA,NA,TGTGCTAGCAGCTTTACTGACAACACCGGGGAGCTGTTTTTT,CASSFTDNTGELFF
TRBV7-2,TRBJ1-5,NA,few,TGTGCCAGCAGCTTATCAAAGGGCAATCAGCCCCAGCATTTT,CASSLSKGNQPQHF
TRBV12-3/TRBV12-4,TRBJ2-3,TRBD2,NA,TGTGCCAGCAGTTTAGCGCTACGGGGACTAGCGCGTAGCACAGATACGCAGTATTTT,CASSLALRGLARSTDTQYF
TRBV29-1,TRBJ2-2,TRBD1,NA,TGCAGCGTCCTAGGGACAGGGGGAGCCGGGGAGCTGTTTTTT,CSVLGTGGAGELFF
TRBV5-1,TRBJ2-2,NA,NA,TGCGCCAGCAAAGGGGTTAACACCGGGGAGCTGTTTTTT,CASKGVNTGELFF
TRBV11-1,TRBJ2-1,TRBD2,few,TGTGCCAGCAGCACGGGACTAGCGGGGGTGGAGGAGCAGTTCTTC,CASSTGLAGVEEQFF
TRBV7-2,TRBJ2-1,NA,few,TGTGCCAGCAGCTTACTAGACGGTGAGCAGTTCTTC,CASSLLDGEQFF
TRBV12-3/TRBV12-4,TRBJ2-1,NA,NA,TGTGCCAGCAGTTTAAATATCGGGGCTACCTACAATGAGCAGTTCTTC,CASSLNIGATYNEQFF
TRBV30,TRBJ1-6,NA,few,TGTGCCTGGCGGGCCTTCCCGGGTTCACCCCTCCACTTT,CAWRAFPGSPLHF
TRBV7-2,TRBJ2-3,TRBD2,NA,TGTGCCAGCAGCATTAGTCTAGCGGGTTTAGATACGCAGTATTTT,CASSISLAGLDTQYF
TRBV7-8,TRBJ2-1,NA,few,TGTGCCAGCAGCTTAGACAGACCCGTCAATGAGCAGTTCTTC,CASSLDRPVNEQFF
TRBV20-1,TRBJ1-4,NA,NA,TGCAGTGCTAGAGTGCGACTAGACAGTGAAAAACTGTTTTTT,CSARVRLDSEKLFF
TRBV5-6,TRBJ2-1,TRBD2,many,TGTGCCAGCAGCCCAGGGACTAGCGGGAGCCCCCTCTCCTACAATGAGCAGTTCTTC,CASSPGTSGSPLSYNEQFF
TRBV6-1,TRBJ1-1,NA,NA,TGTGCCAGCCATAATAGGGGGGCGACGAACACTGAAGCTTTCTTT,CASHNRGATNTEAFF
TRBV4-2,TRBJ2-7,NA,NA,TGTGCCAGCAGCCAGATGGGCGGGCCCTACGAGCAGTACTTC,CASSQMGGPYEQYF
TRBV12-3/TRBV12-4,TRBJ2-5,TRBD1,NA,TGTGCCAGCAGTGTGACAGGGGAGAAGACCCAGTACTTC,CASSVTGEKTQYF
TRBV18,TRBJ2-3,TRBD2,NA,TGTGCCAGCTCACTTACGGGACTAGTACAAGATACGCAGTATTTT,CASSLTGLVQDTQYF
TRBV6-5,TRBJ2-7,TRBD1,many,TGTGCGGCGGGACAGGGTTACGAGCAGTACTTC,CAAGQGYEQYF
TRBV5-1,TRBJ2-3,TRBD2,NA,TGCGCCAGCAGCTTTACTAGCGGGAGCACAGATACGCAGTATTTT,CASSFTSGSTDTQYF
TRBV19,TRBJ1-5,NA,few,TGTGCCAGTAGTATTAAAGATCAGCCCCAGCATTTT,CASSIKDQPQHF
TRBV20-1,TRBJ2-7,TRBD1,few,TGCAGTGCTCCCAACGGACACAGGGGCATGAACGAGCAGTACTTC,CSAPNGHRGMNEQYF
TRBV12-3/TRBV12-4,TRBJ2-4,TRBD2,NA,TGTGCCAGCAGTTGGCCGGGACTAGCAGATACCAAAAACATTCAGTACTTC,CASSWPGLADTKNIQYF
TRBV24-1,TRBJ2-7,NA,NA,TGTGCCACCAGGGACCCCTGTAATTACGACGAGCAGTACTTC,CATRDPCNYDEQYF
TRBV20-1,TRBJ1-1,NA,NA,TGCAGTGCTAGAAGGAACACTGAAGCTTTCTTT,CSARRNTEAFF
TRBV3-1,TRBJ2-5,NA,once,TGTGCCAGCAGCCAGAGCAGGGCAGAGACCCAGTACTTC,CASSQSRAETQYF
TRBV11-2,TRBJ2-3,TRBD2,few,TGTGCCAGCAGCACCCGACTAGCGGTGGGGACAGATACGCAGTATTTT,CASSTRLAVGTDTQYF
TRBV2,TRBJ2-1,TRBD1,NA,TGTGCCAGCAGTTTTGCGGACCGACAGGGGCAGTTCTTC,CASSFADRQGQFF
TRBV5-1,TRBJ1-4,NA,NA,TGCGCCAGCAGCTTGATAACGGGGGGAGCTGAAAAACTGTTTTTT,CASSLITGGAEKLFF
TRBV5-1,TRBJ2-7,TRBD2,NA,TGCGCCAGCAGCTACGGACTAGCCAAATTGGCCTACGAGCAGTACTTC,CASSYGLAKLAYEQYF
TRBV7-2,TRBJ2-3,NA,NA,TGTGCCAGCAGCTTCCACTTCACAGATACGCAGTATTTT,CASSFHFTDTQYF
TRBV5-6,TRBJ2-5,NA,NA,TGTGCCAGCAGCTTAGTACTCCCGGGGGAGACCCAGTACTTC,CASSLVLPGETQYF
TRBV11-2,TRBJ2-3,NA,few,TGTGCCAGCAGCCTACTAGGACTAATCACAGATACGCAGTATTTT,CASSLLGLITDTQYF
TRBV18,TRBJ2-1,TRBD1,few,TGTGCCAGCTCACAGGGACAGGGGGGCGAGCAGTTCTTC,CASSQGQGGEQFF
TRBV9,TRBJ2-5,NA,NA,TGTGCCAGCAGCGGATACAGTGGGGAGACCCAGTACTTC,CASSGYSGETQYF
TRBV3-1,TRBJ2-5,NA,NA,TGTGCCAGCAGCCAAGGAGTGTTTCCCCTGGAGACCCAGTACTTC,CASSQGVFPLETQYF
TRBV15,TRBJ2-3,NA,NA,TGTGCCACCAGCAGAGATCGGGAGCATACGCAGTATTTT,CATSRDREHTQYF
TRBV20-1,TRBJ2-3,TRBD1,few,TGCAGTGCTAGAGATGTAAGACAGGGGGCGGACACAGATACGCAGTATTTT,CSARDVRQGADTDTQYF
TRBV4-3,TRBJ1-4,NA,few,TGCGCCAGCAGCCTGGGGTTAGCGAAAGAAAAACTGTTTTTT,CASSLGLAKEKLFF
TRBV12-3/TRBV12-4,TRBJ1-2,NA,NA,TGTGCCAGCAGTACCCTGGGGTTAACGAACTATGGCTACACCTTC,CASSTLGLTNYGYTF
TRBV7-3,TRBJ2-3,TRBD2,NA,TGTGCCAGCAGCTTAATAGGCGGGAGGGCTTCCCCAGATACGCAGTATTTT,CASSLIGGRASPDTQYF
TRBV2,TRBJ1-5,NA,NA,TGTGCCAGCAGTTTACACGGTCAGCCCCAGCATTTT,CASSLHGQPQHF
TRBV24-1,TRBJ2-2,NA,few,TGTGCCACCAGTGAGGCCCTGGGACGGGCCGGGGAGCTGTTTTTT,CATSEALGRAGELFF
TRBV29-1,TRBJ1-1,NA,NA,TGCAGCGTTGGGCGGTTAATGAACACTGAAGCTTTCTTT,CSVGRLMNTEAFF
TRBV27,TRBJ2-6,TRBD1,once,TGTGCCAGCAGGCTGGACAGGGCGCCTGGGGCCAACGTCCTGACTTTC,CASRLDRAPGANVLTF
TRBV5-1,TRBJ2-3,TRBD1,many,TGCGCCAGCTCCTCCGGGACAGGGGGTGCAGATACGCAGTATTTT,CASSSGTGGADTQYF
TRBV5-1,TRBJ2-4,TRBD2,many,TGCGCCAGCAGCACCGGGACTAGCGGACTAGCCAAAAACATTCAGTACTTC,CASSTGTSGLAKNIQYF
TRBV4-1,TRBJ2-5,NA,NA,TGCGCCAGCAGCCCTGGACAGAGGACGTACCAAGAGACCCAGTACTTC,CASSPGQRTYQETQYF
TRBV11-2,TRBJ2-7,TRBD2,few,TGTGCCAGCAGCTCTCCACGGGCTAGCGGGAGGGCTAAATCCTACGAGCAGTACTTC,CASSSPRASGRAKSYEQYF
TRBV29-1,TRBJ2-7,TRBD1,many,TGCAGCGTGTGGGACAGGAGCTCCTACGAGCAGTACTTC,CSVWDRSSYEQYF
TRBV15,TRBJ2-3,TRBD1,few,TGTGCCACCAACCTACAGGGGGCTGCCACAGATACGCAGTATTTT,CATNLQGAATDTQYF